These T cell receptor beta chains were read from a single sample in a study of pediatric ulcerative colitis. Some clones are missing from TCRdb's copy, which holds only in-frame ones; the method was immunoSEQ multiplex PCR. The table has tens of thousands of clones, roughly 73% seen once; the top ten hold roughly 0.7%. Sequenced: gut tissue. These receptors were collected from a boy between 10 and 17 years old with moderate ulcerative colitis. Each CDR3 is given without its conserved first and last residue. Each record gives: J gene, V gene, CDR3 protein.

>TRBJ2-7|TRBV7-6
ASSPQTRSGEQY
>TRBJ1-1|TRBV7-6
ASSFSRGTEAF
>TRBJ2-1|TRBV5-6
ASSLGVTSGIARQF
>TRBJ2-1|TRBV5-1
ASSLWDEQF
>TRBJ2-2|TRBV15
ASKGANTGELF
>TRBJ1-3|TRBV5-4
ASGLDSGNTIY
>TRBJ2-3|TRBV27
ASSPRWGEYTTTDTQY
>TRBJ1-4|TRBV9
ASSGRTSTNEKLF
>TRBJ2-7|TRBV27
ASSFTRALAGYEQY
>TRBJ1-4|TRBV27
ASSPLTGFNEKLF
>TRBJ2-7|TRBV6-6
ASSYRPPEQY
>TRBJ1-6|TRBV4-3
ASSQDPLGQGTSPLH
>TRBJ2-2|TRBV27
ASRGEWVTGELF
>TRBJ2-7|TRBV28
ASSSTPSAQY
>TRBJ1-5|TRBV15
ATSGPGQVYSNQPQH
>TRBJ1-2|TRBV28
ASSPIRGGKEYGYT
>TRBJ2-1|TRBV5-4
ASSLILGRNEQF
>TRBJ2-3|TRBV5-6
ASSWKTSGGADTQY
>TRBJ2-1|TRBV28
ASTPTSGRFGEQF
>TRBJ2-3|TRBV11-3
ASSRLGLAGAWRGVDTQY
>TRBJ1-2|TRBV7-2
ASSFLETKNYGYT
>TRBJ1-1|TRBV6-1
ASRLGQWNTEAF
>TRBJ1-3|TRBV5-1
ASSQDSFSGNTIY
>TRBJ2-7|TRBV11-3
ASSLAPAGQGYEQY
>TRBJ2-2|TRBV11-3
ASSLAGGNGELF
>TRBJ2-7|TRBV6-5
ASSYSRGLYEQY
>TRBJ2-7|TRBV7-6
ASSPTDRGPYEQY
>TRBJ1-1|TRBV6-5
ASSYSAGGNTEAF
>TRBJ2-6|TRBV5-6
ASSLVPGNPGANVLT
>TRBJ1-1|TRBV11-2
ASSAGQGLVVNTEAF
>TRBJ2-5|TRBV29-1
SVTGTGTQETQY
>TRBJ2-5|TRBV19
ASSRTVQETQY
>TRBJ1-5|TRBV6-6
ASSYRDSNQPQH
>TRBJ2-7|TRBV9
ASSESYPAYEQY
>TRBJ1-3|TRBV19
ASQYWSSGNTIY
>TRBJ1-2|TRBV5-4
ASSPRGNYGYT
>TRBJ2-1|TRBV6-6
ASSYRVNKPYNEQF
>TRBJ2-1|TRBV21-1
ASSKQGSFYSYNEQF
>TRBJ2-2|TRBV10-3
AISEGTGELF
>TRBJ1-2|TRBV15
ATSRDPSGGYGYT
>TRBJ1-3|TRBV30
AWTSSGNTIY
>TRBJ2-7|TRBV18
ACLGRSYEQY
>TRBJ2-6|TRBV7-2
ASSFVGAGANVLT
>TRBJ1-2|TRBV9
ASSVAPFNGYT
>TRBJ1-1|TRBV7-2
ASSLQGTSDGEAF
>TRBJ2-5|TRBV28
ASSQWKETQY
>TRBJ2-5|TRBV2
ASSLQDEPQETQY
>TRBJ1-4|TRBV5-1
ASSLFGGRSVGDEKLF
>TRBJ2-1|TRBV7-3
ASSLVQGALHEQF
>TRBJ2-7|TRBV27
ASSLNPPYEQY
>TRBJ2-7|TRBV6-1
ASSASGQGSYEQY
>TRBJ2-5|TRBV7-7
ASSLGLGETQY
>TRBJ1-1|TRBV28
ASSSPKGAKDTEAF
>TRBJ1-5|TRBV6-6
ASSYVARGRNQPQH
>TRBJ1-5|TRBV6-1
ASSSPGTFYQPQH
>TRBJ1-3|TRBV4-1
ASSPPLTGGNTIY
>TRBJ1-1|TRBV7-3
ASSLRGGTEAF